What follows are 20 T cell receptor beta chains derived from one specimen sequenced in a study of cytomegalovirus exposure and HLA in healthy donors. Amplification used 60 Vbeta primers and 13 Jbeta primers. Libraries were prepared by immunoSEQ multiplex PCR; TCRdb keeps only in-frame clonotypes and omits some of them. The profile shows some 120,000 clones, around three quarters of them singletons. Sequenced material: PBMCs. These receptors all come from a man aged 35 to 55 in good health and CMV-seronegative.

Only one count was recorded for this clone. The V and J genes are TRBV20-1 and TRBJ1-2, with 7 bases aligning to TRBD1. Germline V gives CDR1 DFQATT, CDR2 SNEGSKA (reference sequence). This CDR3 is built from 11 residues. With 6 bases clipped from V and 7 bases from J, the junction kept 5 bases outside the gene matches. CDR3 sequence: CSAIKGAGYTF. CDR3 nucleotide sequence: TGCAGTGCCATTAAGGGGGCTGGCTACACCTTC.

This chain connects TRBV7-6 to TRBJ1-5; weak D call: TRBD1 (5 bases). Germline lookup yields CDR1 SGHVS and CDR2 FNYEAQ. The CDR3 totals 14 residues. The ends were cut back, 5 bases at V and 7 bases at J, with 15 bases in the middle. In DNA, the CDR3 is TGTGCCAGCAGCCGTTCGGGGGGGGGACAGCCCCAGCATTTT. This encodes CASSRSGGGQPQHF.

The V call is TRBV27, the J call TRBJ1-1; 9 bases match TRBD1. Trimming took 2 bases from V and 3 from J; bases not matched to a gene: 1. The CDR3 is 14 residues long. CDR1 and CDR2 (germline): MNHEY, SMNVEV (reference sequence). The CDR3 DNA sequence: TGTGCCAGCAGTTTAAGACAGGGGGACACTGAAGCTTTCTTT. This translates into CASSLRQGDTEAFF.

The chain joins TRBV7-2 to TRBJ1-4, with a possible D match to TRBD1 (5 bases). The germline gives CDR1 SGHTA, CDR2 FQGNSA. V was pared by 4 bases and J by 8 bases, with 20 bases between. The CDR3 spans 16 residues. The CDR3 nucleotides are TGTGCCAGCAGCTCAAGACTCGGGGGGGAGAGGGAAAAACTGTTTTTT. Encoded protein: CASSSRLGGEREKLFF.

The V call is TRBV12-5, the J call TRBJ1-1; TRBD1 matches at 7 bases. This CDR3 is 15 amino acids long. J lost 0 bases, V lost 6 bases, and 7 bases had no gene match. From germline, CDR1 is LGHNT and CDR2 FRNRAP. The CDR3 DNA sequence: TGTGCTAGTGGCTACTCGACAGGGATGAACACTGAAGCTTTCTTT. Translating it yields CASGYSTGMNTEAFF.

The rearrangement links TRBV4-3 to TRBJ1-6; D remains ambiguous. This CDR3 is 14 amino acids long. V was clipped by 2 bases and J by 6 bases, with 8 bases between them. Germline loops: CDR1 LGHNA, CDR2 YSLEER. CDR3 sequence (DNA): TGCGCCAGCAGCCAATGGAGGTCTAATTCACCCCTCCACTTT. Its protein is CASSQWRSNSPLHF.

The chain combines TRBV28 with TRBJ1-1, with D hard to call. Germline CDR1 MDHEN, CDR2 SYDVKM. V gave up 5 bases and J gave up 6 bases, with 16 bases separating them. The CDR3 has 14 residues. In nucleotides, the CDR3 is TGTGCCAGCAGTCCAACCTCGACAATTTCTGAAGCTTTCTTT. Its translation is CASSPTSTISEAFF.

This chain connects TRBV11-2 to TRBJ1-5; perhaps TRBD1 as D (6 bases). Per germline, CDR1 SGHAT and CDR2 FQNNGV. V was trimmed by 4 bases and J by 0 bases, leaving 22 bases between them. CDR3 size: 19 residues. CDR3 coding DNA: TGTGCCAGCAGCTCCACAGGGACGGGTACGGAGTATAGCAATCAGCCCCAGCATTTT. Translation gives CASSSTGTGTEYSNQPQHF. Using reference TRBV11-2 and TRBJ1-5 for the parts outside the CDR3, the full variable domain is EAGVAQSPRYKIIEKRQSVAFWCNPISGHATLYWYQQILGQGPKLLIQFQNNGVVDDSQLPKDRFSAERLKGVDSTLKIQPAKLEDSAVYLCASSSTGTGTEYSNQPQHFGDGTRLSIL.

CDR3 coding DNA: TGTGCCAGCAGCCAGACAGGGTTGCGGGGCTACACCTTC. The encoded protein is CASSQTGLRGYTF. The rearrangement uses TRBV7-8 and TRBJ1-2; TRBD1 matches 7 bases. Germline CDR1 and CDR2: SGHVS and FQNEAQ. The CDR3 is made up of 13 amino acids. V lost 5 bases and J lost 8; bases outside the gene matches: 8.

The CDR3: CASSPRPEGQPQHF. CDR3 coding DNA: TGTGCCAGCAGTCCTCGACCGGAGGGTCAGCCCCAGCATTTT. The chain recombines TRBV6-1 with TRBJ1-5, with unresolved D. Trimming shortened V by 5 bases and J by 6 bases, and 14 bases separated the two germline ends. This CDR3 region has 14 residues. Germline CDR1 and CDR2: MNHNS and SASEGT.

The gene calls are TRBV6-5 and TRBJ1-2, with D unresolved. CDR3 length equals 15 residues. From germline, CDR1 is MNHEY and CDR2 SVGAGI. Trimming removed 2 bases at V and 3 bases at J, with 13 bases between. CDR3: CASSYHRPGDYGYTF. CDR3 coding DNA: TGTGCCAGCAGTTACCACCGGCCTGGAGACTATGGCTACACCTTC.

The chain employs TRBV7-9 and TRBJ2-1; D is possibly TRBD2 (5 bases). This CDR3 has 16 residues. In germline, CDR1 is SEHNR, CDR2 FQNEAQ (reference sequence). V lost 6 bases to trimming and J lost 0 bases, with 15 bases between them. The CDR3 is CASSRSPGSSYNEQFF. The CDR3 DNA reads as TGTGCCAGCAGTCGGAGCCCGGGGAGCTCCTACAATGAGCAGTTCTTC. Together with reference TRBV7-9 and TRBJ2-1, the CDR3 gives the full variable domain: DTGVSQNPRHKITKRGQNVTFRCDPISEHNRLYWYRQTLGQGPEFLTYFQNEAQLEKSRLLSDRFSAERPKGSFSTLEIQRTEQGDSAMYLCASSRSPGSSYNEQFFGPGTRLTVL.

Regarding this clone: The junction differs from germline at one of its ends, possibly a read error. J is TRBJ2-5 and V is TRBV7-6, with a tentative D call TRBD1 (6 bases). The CDR3 covers 17 residues. CDR1 and CDR2 from the germline V gene are SGHVS and FNYEAQ. The CDR3 DNA sequence: TGCGGGTGGGGGCAGGGTCCTATAACTTATTTCAGGGAGACCCAGTACTTC. It yields the protein CGWGQGPITYFRETQYF.

The chain recombines TRBV20-1 with TRBJ2-3; no reliable D call. CDR1 is DFQATT, CDR2 SNEGSKA, per germline (reference sequence). The CDR3 length is 10 residues. V lost 6 bases and J 3 bases, leaving 4 bases between the germline ends. The CDR3 DNA reads as TGCAGTGCCCTTACAGATACGCAGTATTTT. Translated: CSALTDTQYF.

CDR3 bases: TGCAGCGCAAGGGGTTCGGGACTTAATCACGATGAGCAGTTCTTC. Translated: CSARGSGLNHDEQFF. V and J are TRBV29-1 and TRBJ2-1, with a tentative D call TRBD2 (6 bases). The germline CDR1 and CDR2 sequences are SQVTM and ANQGSEA. V was clipped by 7 bases and J by 8 bases, with 24 bases between them. The length of the CDR3 is 15 residues.

On this clone itself: An end of the junction does not agree with germline; a read error may underlie this. The chain joins TRBV7-9 to TRBJ2-1; 9 bases fit TRBD2. The CDR3 consists of 18 residues. Looked up from germline, CDR1 is SEHNR and CDR2 is FQNEAQ (reference sequence). Written as DNA, the CDR3 is TGTTCCAGCAGTCGAGGGCTGGCTAGCGGGGAAACTTACAATGAGCAGTTCTTC. Its protein product is CSSSRGLASGETYNEQFF.

V usage is TRBV4-2 and J usage is TRBJ2-2; possible D gene TRBD2, 7 bases. V lost 4 bases to trimming and J lost 5 bases, with 14 bases between them. Germline V gene data show CDR1 as LGHNA and CDR2 as YNFKEQ. CDR3 length: 15 amino acids. The CDR3 coding sequence is TGTGCCAGCAGCCCCCAGAGGGGGGGAACCGGGGAGCTGTTTTTT. It codes for CASSPQRGGTGELFF.

The gene calls are TRBV11-2 and TRBJ2-7; 7 nucleotides match TRBD1. Germline V lookup: CDR1 SGHAT, CDR2 FQNNGV. With V trimmed by 4 bases and J by 5 bases, 11 bases remained unmatched. The CDR3 is made up of 15 amino acids. CDR3 DNA: TGTGCCAGCAGCTCATACAGGGGTTTTTTTGACGAGCAGTACTTC. This sequence encodes CASSSYRGFFDEQYF. The full variable domain, its missing parts supplied by reference TRBV11-2 and TRBJ2-7, is EAGVAQSPRYKIIEKRQSVAFWCNPISGHATLYWYQQILGQGPKLLIQFQNNGVVDDSQLPKDRFSAERLKGVDSTLKIQPAKLEDSAVYLCASSSYRGFFDEQYFGPGTRLTVT.

V usage is TRBV19 and J usage is TRBJ2-1; the match to TRBD2 covers 8 bases. The CDR3 contains 14 residues. Looked up from germline, CDR1 is LNHDA and CDR2 is SQIVND (reference sequence). With 4 bases clipped from V and 9 bases from J, the junction kept 8 bases outside the gene matches. The CDR3 region is CASSTGGTLGEQFF. In DNA form, the CDR3 reads TGTGCCAGTAGTACGGGGGGGACTCTAGGTGAGCAGTTCTTC.

The chain is built from TRBV6-1 and TRBJ1-5; D not certain. The CDR3 length is 15 residues. Germline values: CDR1 MNHNS, CDR2 SASEGT. Trimming removed 1 base at V and 7 bases at J, with 14 bases between. CDR3 coding DNA: TGTGCCAGCAGTGAAGGGCCCGGGTGGGTACAGCCCCAGCATTTT. This encodes CASSEGPGWVQPQHF.